The TCR beta chain described here comes from a study of shared clonotypes between healthy human individuals. CD45RO negativity and positive selection for CCR7 defined naive CD8 cells, a population that excluded terminally differentiated effector memory CD45RA+ cells. Profiled with immunoSEQ multiplex PCR; TCRdb holds only in-frame clones, not every one. The sample has 800,000 to 950,000 clones; 96% are singletons. This CDR3 contains 13 residues. V lost 6 bases, J lost 4 bases, and 12 bases lay in between. The V gene's germline CDR1 is MNHEY and CDR2 SMNVEV (reference sequence). The receptor comes from a man aged 30 to 45 in good health. The specimen was naive CD8+ T cells sorted from blood. The chain recombines TRBV27 with TRBJ1-2; D might be TRBD1 (5 bases). DNA of the CDR3: TGTGCCAGCAGCCGGGGGTTTATCTATGGCTACACCTTC. Its protein is CASSRGFIYGYTF.